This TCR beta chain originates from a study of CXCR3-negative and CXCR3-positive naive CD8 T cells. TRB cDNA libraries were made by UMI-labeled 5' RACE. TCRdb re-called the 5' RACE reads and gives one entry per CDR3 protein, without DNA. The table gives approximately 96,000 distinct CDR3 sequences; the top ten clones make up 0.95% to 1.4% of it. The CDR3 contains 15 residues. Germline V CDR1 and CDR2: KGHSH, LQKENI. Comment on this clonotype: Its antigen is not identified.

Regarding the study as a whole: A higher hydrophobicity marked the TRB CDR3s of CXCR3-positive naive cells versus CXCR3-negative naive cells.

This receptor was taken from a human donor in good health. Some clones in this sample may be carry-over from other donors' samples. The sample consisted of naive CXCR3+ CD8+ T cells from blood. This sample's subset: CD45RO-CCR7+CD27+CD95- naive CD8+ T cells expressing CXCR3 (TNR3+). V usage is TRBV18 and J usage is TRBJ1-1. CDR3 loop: CASSPQDLTDTEAFF.